Below, one TCR beta chain is given with its context. Its target is not known. Up to 500,000 reads were sequenced per sample. The assay was immunoSEQ multiplex PCR, and TCRdb's table has in-frame clones only and misses some. The table includes about 35,000 clones, 80% to 90% detected once. The source of the sample is a study of pediatric ulcerative colitis. One to two pinch biopsies were taken from the rectum during colonoscopy. Before the diagnostic colonoscopy, ulcerative colitis patients were free of immunosuppressive medication. Germline-derived CDR1 and CDR2 are SNHLY and FYNNEI. This CDR3 is 15 amino acids long. Trimming cost V 4 bases and J 10 bases; bases outside gene matches: 15. Overall study results and limits: Blood-rectal clonal overlap within each person was significantly higher in ulcerative colitis patients than controls.

This receptor was taken from a boy younger than 18 with mild ulcerative colitis. Sequencing was carried out using gut tissue. V gene TRBV2 combines with J gene TRBJ1-1; 7 bases align to TRBD1. CDR3 residues: CASSVIATGRFLAFF. Written as DNA, the CDR3 is TGTGCCAGCAGTGTCATTGCGACAGGGAGGTTCCTAGCTTTCTTT.